The rows below give T cell receptor beta chains drawn from one sample of a study of OX40 agonist ivuxolimab in advanced cancers. The protocol was immunoSEQ multiplex PCR, while the TCRdb copy is restricted to in-frame clones and leaves out a portion. Of about 91,000 clones listed, approximately 88% are singletons. The sequenced sample was CD4+ or CD8+ T cells sorted from blood, obtained in a trial of the OX40 agonist ivuxolimab. The origin of the receptors is an adult with an advanced solid tumor such as melanoma, head and neck, liver or kidney cancer. The CDR3 runs from the conserved cysteine through the conserved F or W. D genes are given only for firm matches. Part of the rows lack a size; the others show once, few, many or a class for expanded clones.

V gene: TRBV4-1
clone size: once
D gene: TRBD2
J gene: TRBJ2-1
CDR3 DNA: TGCGCCAGCAGGCAAGCGGGGGGGTCCAATGAGCAGTTCTTC
CDR3 protein: CASRQAGGSNEQFF

V gene: TRBV28
clone size: NA
D gene: NA
J gene: TRBJ1-5
CDR3 DNA: TGTGCCAGCAGACTCGAAAGACAGCCCCAGCATTTT
CDR3 protein: CASRLERQPQHF

V gene: TRBV9
clone size: NA
D gene: NA
J gene: TRBJ1-1
CDR3 DNA: TGTGCCAGCAACCGAGTAGGGGGACGGGACACTGAAGCTTTCTTT
CDR3 protein: CASNRVGGRDTEAFF

V gene: TRBV5-1
clone size: NA
D gene: TRBD2
J gene: TRBJ2-7
CDR3 DNA: TGCGCCAGCAGCTTGATGCGGGGGGCCTCCTACGAGCAGTACTTC
CDR3 protein: CASSLMRGASYEQYF

V gene: TRBV6-5
clone size: NA
D gene: NA
J gene: TRBJ2-7
CDR3 DNA: TGTGCCAGCCTTGGCCGGGACTCGCCTGGCGAGCAGTACTTC
CDR3 protein: CASLGRDSPGEQYF

V gene: TRBV9
clone size: few
D gene: NA
J gene: TRBJ1-3
CDR3 DNA: TGTGCCAGCAGCGTACAGGGTATCTCTGGAAACACCATATATTTT
CDR3 protein: CASSVQGISGNTIYF

V gene: TRBV12-5
clone size: few
D gene: NA
J gene: TRBJ1-5
CDR3 DNA: TGTGCTAGTGGGGCAGGGTTCAATCAGCCCCAGCATTTT
CDR3 protein: CASGAGFNQPQHF

V gene: TRBV28
clone size: NA
D gene: NA
J gene: TRBJ1-1
CDR3 DNA: TGTGCCAGCAGTTTTGGGCAGGGGCAGCTGATAAACACTGAAGCTTTCTTT
CDR3 protein: CASSFGQGQLINTEAFF

V gene: TRBV6-5
clone size: NA
D gene: NA
J gene: TRBJ1-1
CDR3 DNA: TGTGCCAGCAGTCTACCGGGACAAAGGAACACTGAAGCTTTCTTT
CDR3 protein: CASSLPGQRNTEAFF

V gene: TRBV5-4
clone size: NA
D gene: NA
J gene: TRBJ1-5
CDR3 DNA: TGTGCCAGCAGCTTGGCGGGAGGCAATCAGCCCCAGCATTTT
CDR3 protein: CASSLAGGNQPQHF

V gene: TRBV13
clone size: once
D gene: NA
J gene: TRBJ2-7
CDR3 DNA: TGTGCCAGCACCCCAGGGGGGGTCCATGCCTACGAGCAGTACTTC
CDR3 protein: CASTPGGVHAYEQYF

V gene: TRBV6-6
clone size: NA
D gene: NA
J gene: TRBJ1-3
CDR3 DNA: TGTGCCAGCAGTTACAGGGAAGGAGACACCATATATTTT
CDR3 protein: CASSYREGDTIYF

V gene: TRBV20-1
clone size: NA
D gene: NA
J gene: TRBJ2-3
CDR3 DNA: TGCAGTGCTCCCCAAGGGGATACGCAGTATTTT
CDR3 protein: CSAPQGDTQYF

V gene: TRBV19
clone size: once
D gene: TRBD1
J gene: TRBJ2-5
CDR3 DNA: TGTGCCAGTACTCCGAGACAGGGAAGAGGAGAGACCCAGTACTTC
CDR3 protein: CASTPRQGRGETQYF

V gene: TRBV9
clone size: once
D gene: NA
J gene: TRBJ2-3
CDR3 DNA: TGTGCCAGCAGTCAACGGTCGGGGGACGGCACAGATACGCAGTATTTT
CDR3 protein: CASSQRSGDGTDTQYF

V gene: TRBV7-3
clone size: NA
D gene: TRBD2
J gene: TRBJ2-7
CDR3 DNA: TGTGCCAGCTCCCAATCTAGCGGGGGACCCTACGAGCAGTACTTC
CDR3 protein: CASSQSSGGPYEQYF

V gene: TRBV10-3
clone size: NA
D gene: NA
J gene: TRBJ1-5
CDR3 DNA: TGTGCCATCGCAGGGGATGGCAATCAGCCCCAGCATTTT
CDR3 protein: CAIAGDGNQPQHF

V gene: TRBV7-9
clone size: few
D gene: TRBD1
J gene: TRBJ1-4
CDR3 DNA: TGTGCCAGCATCAGGGGGACAGCCAATGAAAAACTGTTTTTT
CDR3 protein: CASIRGTANEKLFF

V gene: TRBV6-1
clone size: NA
D gene: NA
J gene: TRBJ1-1
CDR3 DNA: TGTGCCAGCAGTACCGTCACGGACGGTGAAGCTTTCTTT
CDR3 protein: CASSTVTDGEAFF

V gene: TRBV4-1
clone size: NA
D gene: TRBD1
J gene: TRBJ2-7
CDR3 DNA: TGCGCCAGCAGCCTTCGACAGGGGGCCTTGGGTGAGCAGTACTTC
CDR3 protein: CASSLRQGALGEQYF

V gene: TRBV29-1
clone size: once
D gene: TRBD1
J gene: TRBJ2-3
CDR3 DNA: TGCAGCGGGGGACAGGGGGCAACAGATACGCAGTATTTT
CDR3 protein: CSGGQGATDTQYF

V gene: TRBV10-3
clone size: NA
D gene: NA
J gene: TRBJ1-2
CDR3 DNA: TGTGCCATCAGTGAGGGGATAGGGAGAGCTAACTATGGCTACACCTTC
CDR3 protein: CAISEGIGRANYGYTF

V gene: TRBV18
clone size: few
D gene: NA
J gene: TRBJ1-2
CDR3 DNA: TGTGCCAGCTCACCGGTCAGGAGTGATGGCTACACCTTC
CDR3 protein: CASSPVRSDGYTF

V gene: TRBV7-8
clone size: NA
D gene: NA
J gene: TRBJ2-3
CDR3 DNA: TGTGCCAGCAGCTTAGCATGGTCCACAGATACGCAGTATTTT
CDR3 protein: CASSLAWSTDTQYF

V gene: TRBV19
clone size: NA
D gene: TRBD1
J gene: TRBJ1-2
CDR3 DNA: TGTGCCAGTAGTAACGGACAGGTCTACAGCTATGGCTACACCTTC
CDR3 protein: CASSNGQVYSYGYTF

V gene: TRBV19
clone size: once
D gene: TRBD1
J gene: TRBJ2-3
CDR3 DNA: TGTGCCAGTAGTACTAGGACAGGGCTTAGCACAGATACGCAGTATTTT
CDR3 protein: CASSTRTGLSTDTQYF

V gene: TRBV15
clone size: NA
D gene: NA
J gene: TRBJ1-5
CDR3 DNA: TGTGCCACCAGCAGAGATCGGGGAACGCCCCAGCATTTT
CDR3 protein: CATSRDRGTPQHF

V gene: TRBV5-1
clone size: NA
D gene: NA
J gene: TRBJ2-3
CDR3 DNA: TGCGCCAGCACTGTTGGGGGCGATAACACAGATACGCAGTATTTT
CDR3 protein: CASTVGGDNTDTQYF

V gene: TRBV4-1
clone size: NA
D gene: NA
J gene: TRBJ2-7
CDR3 DNA: TGCGCCAGCAGCCAAGATCCGCTAGGGAGCTCCTACGAGCAGTACTTC
CDR3 protein: CASSQDPLGSSYEQYF